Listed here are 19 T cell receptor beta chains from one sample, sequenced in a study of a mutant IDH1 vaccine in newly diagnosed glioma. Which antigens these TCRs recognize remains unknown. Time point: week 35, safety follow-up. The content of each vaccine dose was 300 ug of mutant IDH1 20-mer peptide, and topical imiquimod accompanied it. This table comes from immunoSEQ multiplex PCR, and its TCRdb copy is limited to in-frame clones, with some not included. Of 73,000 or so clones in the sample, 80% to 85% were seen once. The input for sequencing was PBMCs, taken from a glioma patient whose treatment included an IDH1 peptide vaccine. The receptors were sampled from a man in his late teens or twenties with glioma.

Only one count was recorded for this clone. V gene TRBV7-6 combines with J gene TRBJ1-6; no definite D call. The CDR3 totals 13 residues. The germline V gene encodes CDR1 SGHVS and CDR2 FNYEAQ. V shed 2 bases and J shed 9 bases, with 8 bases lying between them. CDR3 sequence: CASSLSLSSPLHF. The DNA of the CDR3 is TGTGCCAGCAGCTTAAGCTTAAGTTCACCCCTCCACTTT.

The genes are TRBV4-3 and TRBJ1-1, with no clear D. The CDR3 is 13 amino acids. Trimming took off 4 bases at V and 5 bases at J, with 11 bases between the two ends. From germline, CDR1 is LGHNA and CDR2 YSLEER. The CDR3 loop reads CASSPHPDTEAFF. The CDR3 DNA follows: TGCGCCAGCAGCCCCCACCCCGATACTGAAGCTTTCTTT.

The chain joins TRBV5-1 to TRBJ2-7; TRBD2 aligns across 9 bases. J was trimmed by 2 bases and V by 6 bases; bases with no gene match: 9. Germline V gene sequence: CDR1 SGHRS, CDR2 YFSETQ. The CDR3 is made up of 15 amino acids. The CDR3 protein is CASTPGTSHTYEQYF. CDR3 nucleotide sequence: TGCGCCAGCACCCCCGGGACTAGCCATACCTACGAGCAGTACTTC.

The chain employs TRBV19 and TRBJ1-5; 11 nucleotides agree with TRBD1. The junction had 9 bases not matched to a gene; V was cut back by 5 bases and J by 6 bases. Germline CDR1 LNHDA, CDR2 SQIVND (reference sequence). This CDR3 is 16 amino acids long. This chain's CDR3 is CASSSGQGARGQPQHF. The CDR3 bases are TGTGCCAGTAGTTCAGGACAGGGGGCAAGGGGTCAGCCCCAGCATTTT. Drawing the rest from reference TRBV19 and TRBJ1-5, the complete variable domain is DGGITQSPKYLFRKEGQNVTLSCEQNLNHDAMYWYRQDPGQGLRLIYYSQIVNDFQKGDIAEGYSVSREKKESFPLTVTSAQKNPTAFYLCASSSGQGARGQPQHFGDGTRLSIL.

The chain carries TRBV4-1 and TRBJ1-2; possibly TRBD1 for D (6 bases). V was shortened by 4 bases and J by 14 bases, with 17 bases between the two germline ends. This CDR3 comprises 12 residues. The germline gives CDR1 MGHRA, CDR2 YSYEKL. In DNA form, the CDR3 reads TGCGCCAGCAGCCTTCTTAGGACAGTTAAAACCTTC. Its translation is CASSLLRTVKTF.

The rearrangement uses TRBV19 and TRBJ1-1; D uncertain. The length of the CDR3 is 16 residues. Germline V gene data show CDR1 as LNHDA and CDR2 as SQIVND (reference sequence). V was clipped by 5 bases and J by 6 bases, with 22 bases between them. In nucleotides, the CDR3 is TGTGCCAGTAGTCCTCTTGGAGCGGGGAGCCGGGCTGAAGCTTTCTTT. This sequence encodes CASSPLGAGSRAEAFF.

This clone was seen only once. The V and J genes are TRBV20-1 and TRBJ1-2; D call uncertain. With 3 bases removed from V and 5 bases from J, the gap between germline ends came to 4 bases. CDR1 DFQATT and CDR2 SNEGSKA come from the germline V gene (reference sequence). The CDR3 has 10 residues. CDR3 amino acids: CSASGYGYTF. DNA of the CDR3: TGCAGTGCTAGTGGGTATGGCTACACCTTC.

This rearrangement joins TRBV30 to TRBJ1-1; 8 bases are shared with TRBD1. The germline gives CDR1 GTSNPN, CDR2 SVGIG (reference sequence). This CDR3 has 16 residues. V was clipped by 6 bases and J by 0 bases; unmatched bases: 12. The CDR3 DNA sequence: TGTGCCTGTAAGGCCGGGACAGGCACCATGAACACTGAAGCTTTCTTT. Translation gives CACKAGTGTMNTEAFF.

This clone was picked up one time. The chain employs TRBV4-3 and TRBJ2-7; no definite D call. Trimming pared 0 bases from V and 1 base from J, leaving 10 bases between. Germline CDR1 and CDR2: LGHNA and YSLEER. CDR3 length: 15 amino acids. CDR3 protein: CASSQDLTRSYEQYF. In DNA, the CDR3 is TGCGCCAGCAGCCAAGATTTGACCAGGTCCTACGAGCAGTACTTC.

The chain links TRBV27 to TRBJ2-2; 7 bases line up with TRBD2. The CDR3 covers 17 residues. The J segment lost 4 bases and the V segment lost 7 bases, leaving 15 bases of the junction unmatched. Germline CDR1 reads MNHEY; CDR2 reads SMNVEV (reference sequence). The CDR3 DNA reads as TGTGCCAGCACCCCCGGCAGCGGGGCGGCCGGCACCGGGGAGCTGTTTTTT. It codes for CASTPGSGAAGTGELFF.

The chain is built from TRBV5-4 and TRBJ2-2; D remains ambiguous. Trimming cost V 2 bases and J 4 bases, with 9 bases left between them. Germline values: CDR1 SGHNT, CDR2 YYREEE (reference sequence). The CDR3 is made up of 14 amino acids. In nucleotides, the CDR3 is TGTGCCAGCAGCTTTAACATCGTCACCGGGGAGCTGTTTTTT. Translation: CASSFNIVTGELFF.

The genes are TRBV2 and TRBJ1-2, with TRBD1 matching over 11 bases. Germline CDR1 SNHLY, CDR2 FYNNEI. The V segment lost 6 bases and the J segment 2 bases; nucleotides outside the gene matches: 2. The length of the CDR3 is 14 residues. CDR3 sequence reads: CASSRTGGNYGYTF. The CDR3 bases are TGTGCCAGCAGCCGGACAGGGGGCAACTATGGCTACACCTTC. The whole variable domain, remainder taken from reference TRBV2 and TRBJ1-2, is EPEVTQTPSHQVTQMGQEVILRCVPISNHLYFYWYRQILGQKVEFLVSFYNNEISEKSEIFDDQFSVERPDGSNFTLKIRSTKLEDSAMYFCASSRTGGNYGYTFGSGTRLTVV.

CDR3 in amino acids: CASSPHHMEGNGNQPQHF. The CDR3 region has the DNA TGCGCCAGCAGCCCCCACCACATGGAGGGCAACGGCAATCAGCCCCAGCATTTT. V usage is TRBV23-1 and J usage is TRBJ1-5; D gene ambiguous. TRBV23-1 is given ORF status, its function remaining uncertain. V lost 6 bases and J lost 2, with 23 bases in between. CDR3 length: 18 amino acids.

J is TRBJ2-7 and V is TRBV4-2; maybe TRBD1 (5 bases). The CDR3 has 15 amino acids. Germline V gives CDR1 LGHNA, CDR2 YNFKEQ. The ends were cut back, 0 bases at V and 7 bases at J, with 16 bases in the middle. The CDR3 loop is CASSQDRGRLREQYF. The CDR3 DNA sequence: TGTGCCAGCAGCCAAGATAGGGGTCGTTTGAGGGAGCAGTACTTC.

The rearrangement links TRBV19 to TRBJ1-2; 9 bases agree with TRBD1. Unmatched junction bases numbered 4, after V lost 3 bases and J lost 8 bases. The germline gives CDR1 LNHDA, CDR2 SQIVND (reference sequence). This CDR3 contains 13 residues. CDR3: CASSIHRGPGYTF. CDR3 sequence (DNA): TGTGCCAGTAGTATTCACAGGGGGCCCGGCTACACCTTC.

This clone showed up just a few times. The CDR3 DNA reads TGTGCCAGCAGTGAAGGGACAGGGGCCGTCAACTATGGCTACACCTTC. This gives the protein CASSEGTGAVNYGYTF. The J gene is TRBJ1-2, the V gene TRBV2; 9 bases are shared with TRBD1. Germline loops: CDR1 SNHLY, CDR2 FYNNEI. V shed 1 base and J 2 bases; nucleotides not matched to a gene: 5. The CDR3 loop spans 16 amino acids.

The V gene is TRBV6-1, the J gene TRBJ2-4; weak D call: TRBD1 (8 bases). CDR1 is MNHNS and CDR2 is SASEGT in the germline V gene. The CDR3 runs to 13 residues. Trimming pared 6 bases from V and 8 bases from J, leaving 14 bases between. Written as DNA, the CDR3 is TGTGCCAGCAGCGACAGGGGAGGGGACATTCAGTACTTC. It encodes CASSDRGGDIQYF.

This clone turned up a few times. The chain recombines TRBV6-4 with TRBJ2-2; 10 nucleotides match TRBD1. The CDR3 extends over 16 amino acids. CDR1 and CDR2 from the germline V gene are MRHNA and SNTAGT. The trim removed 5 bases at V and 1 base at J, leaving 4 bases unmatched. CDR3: CASSLGQGRNTGELFF. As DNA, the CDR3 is TGTGCCAGCAGTCTGGGACAGGGGAGGAACACCGGGGAGCTGTTTTTT.

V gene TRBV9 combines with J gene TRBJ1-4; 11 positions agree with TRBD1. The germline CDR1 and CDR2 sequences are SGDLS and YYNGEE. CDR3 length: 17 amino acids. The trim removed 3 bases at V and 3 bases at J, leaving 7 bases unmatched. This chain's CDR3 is CASSELDRGRSNEKLFF. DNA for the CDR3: TGTGCCAGCAGCGAGCTGGACAGGGGGCGTTCTAATGAAAAACTGTTTTTT.